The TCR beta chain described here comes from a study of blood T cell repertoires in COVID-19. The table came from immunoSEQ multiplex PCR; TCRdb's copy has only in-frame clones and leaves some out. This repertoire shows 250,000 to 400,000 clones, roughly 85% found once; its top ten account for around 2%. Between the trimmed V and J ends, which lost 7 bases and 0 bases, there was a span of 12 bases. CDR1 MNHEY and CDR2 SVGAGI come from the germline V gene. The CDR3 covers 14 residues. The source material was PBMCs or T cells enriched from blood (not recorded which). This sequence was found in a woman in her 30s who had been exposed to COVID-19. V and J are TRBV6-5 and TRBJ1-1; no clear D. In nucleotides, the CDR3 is TGTGCCAGCAATGTCAATCACATGAACACTGAAGCTTTCTTT. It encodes CASNVNHMNTEAFF.